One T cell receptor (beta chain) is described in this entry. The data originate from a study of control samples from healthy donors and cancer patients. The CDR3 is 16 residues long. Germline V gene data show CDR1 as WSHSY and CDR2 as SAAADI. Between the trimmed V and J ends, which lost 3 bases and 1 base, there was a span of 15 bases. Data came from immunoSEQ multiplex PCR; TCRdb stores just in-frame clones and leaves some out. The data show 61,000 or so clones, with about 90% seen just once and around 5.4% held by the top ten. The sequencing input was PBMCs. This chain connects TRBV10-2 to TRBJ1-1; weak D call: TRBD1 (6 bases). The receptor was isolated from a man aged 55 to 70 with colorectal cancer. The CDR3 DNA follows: TGCGCCAGCAGTGACCCGGGGGGGCGGGAGAACACTGAAGCTTTCTTT. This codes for CASSDPGGRENTEAFF.